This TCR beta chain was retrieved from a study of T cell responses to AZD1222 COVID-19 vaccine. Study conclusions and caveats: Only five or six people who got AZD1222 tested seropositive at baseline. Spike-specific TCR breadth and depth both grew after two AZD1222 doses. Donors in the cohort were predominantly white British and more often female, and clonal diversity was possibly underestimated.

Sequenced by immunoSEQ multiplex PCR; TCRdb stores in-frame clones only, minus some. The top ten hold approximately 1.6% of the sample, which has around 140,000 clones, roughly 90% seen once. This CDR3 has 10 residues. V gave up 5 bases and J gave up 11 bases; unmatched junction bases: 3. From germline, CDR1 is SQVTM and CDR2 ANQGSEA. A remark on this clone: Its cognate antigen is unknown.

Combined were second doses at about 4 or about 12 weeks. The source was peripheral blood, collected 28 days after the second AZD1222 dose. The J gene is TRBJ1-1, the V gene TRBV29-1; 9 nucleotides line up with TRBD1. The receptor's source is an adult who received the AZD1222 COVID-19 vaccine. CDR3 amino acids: CSVRQGDAFF. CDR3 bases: TGCAGCGTTAGACAGGGGGACGCTTTCTTT.